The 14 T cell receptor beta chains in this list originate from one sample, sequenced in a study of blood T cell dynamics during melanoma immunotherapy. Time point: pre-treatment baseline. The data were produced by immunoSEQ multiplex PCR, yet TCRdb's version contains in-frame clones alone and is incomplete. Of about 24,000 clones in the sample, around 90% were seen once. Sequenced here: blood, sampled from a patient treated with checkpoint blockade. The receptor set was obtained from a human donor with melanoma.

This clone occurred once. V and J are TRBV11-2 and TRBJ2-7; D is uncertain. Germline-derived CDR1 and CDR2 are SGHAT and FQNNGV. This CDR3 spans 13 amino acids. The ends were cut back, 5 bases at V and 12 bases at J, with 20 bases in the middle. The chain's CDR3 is CASSPRLASDRYF. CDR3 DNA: TGTGCCAGCAGCCCCAGACTCGCCTCGGACCGGTACTTC.

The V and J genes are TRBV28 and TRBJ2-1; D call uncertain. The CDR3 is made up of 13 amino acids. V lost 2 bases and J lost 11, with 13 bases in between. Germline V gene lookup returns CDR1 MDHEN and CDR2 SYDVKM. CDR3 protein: CASSLPVMSQQFF. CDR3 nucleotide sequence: TGTGCCAGCAGTTTACCAGTTATGTCCCAGCAGTTCTTC. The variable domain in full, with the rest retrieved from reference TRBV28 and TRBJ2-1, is DVKVTQSSRYLVKRTGEKVFLECVQDMDHENMFWYRQDPGLGLRLIYFSYDVKMKEKGDIPEGYSVSREKKERFSLILESASTNQTSMYLCASSLPVMSQQFFGPGTRLTVL.

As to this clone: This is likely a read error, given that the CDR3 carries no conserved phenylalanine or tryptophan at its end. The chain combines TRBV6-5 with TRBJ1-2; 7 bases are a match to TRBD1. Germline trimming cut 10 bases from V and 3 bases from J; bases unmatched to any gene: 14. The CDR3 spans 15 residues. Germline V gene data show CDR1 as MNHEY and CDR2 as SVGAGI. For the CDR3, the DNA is TGTGCCATCTTAGAGTACAGGGGAGAGGACTATGGCTACACCCTC. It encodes CAILEYRGEDYGYTL.

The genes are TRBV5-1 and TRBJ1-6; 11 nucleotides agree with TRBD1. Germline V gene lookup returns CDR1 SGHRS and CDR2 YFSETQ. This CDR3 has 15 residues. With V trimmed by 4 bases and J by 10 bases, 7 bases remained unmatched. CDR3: CASSRWTGGGSPLHF. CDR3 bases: TGCGCCAGCAGCCGCTGGACAGGGGGCGGATCACCCCTCCACTTT.

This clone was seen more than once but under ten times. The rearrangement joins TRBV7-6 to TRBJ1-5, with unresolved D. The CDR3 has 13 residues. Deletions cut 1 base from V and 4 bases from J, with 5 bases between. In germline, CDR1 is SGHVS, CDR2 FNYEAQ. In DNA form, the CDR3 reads TGTGCCAGCAGCTTAGGGGAGAATCAGCCCCAGCATTTT. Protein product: CASSLGENQPQHF.

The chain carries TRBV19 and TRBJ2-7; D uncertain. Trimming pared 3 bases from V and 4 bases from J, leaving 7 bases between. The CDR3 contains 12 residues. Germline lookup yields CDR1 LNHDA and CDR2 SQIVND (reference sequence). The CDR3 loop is CASSIPGYEQYF. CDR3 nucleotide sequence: TGTGCCAGTAGTATCCCCGGGTACGAGCAGTACTTC.

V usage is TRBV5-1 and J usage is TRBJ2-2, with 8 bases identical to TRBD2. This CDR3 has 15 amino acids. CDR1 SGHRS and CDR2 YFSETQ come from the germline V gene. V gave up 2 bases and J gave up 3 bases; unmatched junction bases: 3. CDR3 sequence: CASSLAGVDTGELFF. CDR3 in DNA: TGCGCCAGCAGCTTAGCGGGAGTAGACACCGGGGAGCTGTTTTTT.

CDR3 loop: CASSYGIGELFF. CDR3 DNA sequence: TGTGCCAGCAGTTACGGGATCGGGGAGCTGTTTTTT. The chain employs TRBV6-5 and TRBJ2-2; D remains unclear. V was pared by 2 bases and J by 7 bases, with 5 bases between. Germline V gives CDR1 MNHEY, CDR2 SVGAGI. The CDR3 is 12 amino acids.

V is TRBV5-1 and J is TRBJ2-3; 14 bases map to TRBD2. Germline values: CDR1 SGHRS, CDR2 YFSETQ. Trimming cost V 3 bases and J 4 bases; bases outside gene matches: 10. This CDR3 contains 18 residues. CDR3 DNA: TGCGCCAGCAGCTCCTTGACTAGCGGGAGGGTTCGGGCAGATACGCAGTATTTT. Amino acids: CASSSLTSGRVRADTQYF.

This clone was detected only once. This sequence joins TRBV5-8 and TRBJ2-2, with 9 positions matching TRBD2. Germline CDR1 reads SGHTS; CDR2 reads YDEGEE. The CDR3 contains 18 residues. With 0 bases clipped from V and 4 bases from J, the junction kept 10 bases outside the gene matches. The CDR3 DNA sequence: TGTGCCAGCAGCTTGGCGGTAGCGGGAGTTTTCGGCACCGGGGAGCTGTTTTTT. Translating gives CASSLAVAGVFGTGELFF.

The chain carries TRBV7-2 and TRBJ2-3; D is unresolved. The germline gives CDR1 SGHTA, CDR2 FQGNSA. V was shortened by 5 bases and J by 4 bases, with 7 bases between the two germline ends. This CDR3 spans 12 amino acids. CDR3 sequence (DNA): TGTGCCAGCAGCCGAGTGGCAGATACGCAGTATTTT. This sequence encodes CASSRVADTQYF. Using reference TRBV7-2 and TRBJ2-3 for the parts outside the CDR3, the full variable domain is GAGVSQSPSNKVTEKGKDVELRCDPISGHTALYWYRQSLGQGLEFLIYFQGNSAPDKSGLPSDRFSAERTGGSVSTLTIQRTQQEDSAVYLCASSRVADTQYFGPGTRLTVL.

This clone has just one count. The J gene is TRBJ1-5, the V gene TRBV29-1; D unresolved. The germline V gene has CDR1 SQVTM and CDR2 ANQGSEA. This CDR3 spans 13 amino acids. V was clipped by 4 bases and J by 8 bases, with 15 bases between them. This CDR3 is CSVGAPRMKPQHF. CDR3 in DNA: TGCAGCGTTGGGGCTCCCCGAATGAAGCCCCAGCATTTT.

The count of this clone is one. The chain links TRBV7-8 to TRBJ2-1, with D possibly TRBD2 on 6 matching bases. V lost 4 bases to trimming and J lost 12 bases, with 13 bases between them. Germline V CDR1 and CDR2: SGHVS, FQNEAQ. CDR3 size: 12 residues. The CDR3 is CASSYSLEGQFF. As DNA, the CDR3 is TGTGCCAGCAGCTATTCCCTGGAGGGGCAGTTCTTC.

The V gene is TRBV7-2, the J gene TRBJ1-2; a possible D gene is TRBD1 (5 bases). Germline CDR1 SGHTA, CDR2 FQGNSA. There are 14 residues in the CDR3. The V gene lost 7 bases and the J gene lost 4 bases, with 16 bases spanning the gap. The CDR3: CASNDDRGGYGYTF. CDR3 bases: TGTGCCAGCAACGACGATCGGGGGGGCTATGGCTACACCTTC.